The 18 T cell receptor beta chains below all came from one sample that was sequenced in a study of T-cell reconstitution after alpha-beta-depleted transplantation in children. Unique molecular identifiers tagged the TCRbeta library. TCRdb reprocessed the PCR reads via MiXCR and lists one record per CDR3 protein. The table has roughly 300,000 distinct CDR3 sequences, 10% seen once. The input for sequencing was PBMCs from the stem cell graft donor, taken from the stem cell graft. Receptors originate from a human donor who donated a stem cell graft to a child with acute lymphoblastic leukemia.

On this clonotype itself: Without the conserved terminal phenylalanine or tryptophan, this CDR3 likely stems from a read error. V gene TRBV10-3 combines with J gene TRBJ2-3, with a possible D match to TRBD2 (5 bases). V lost 0 bases and J lost 4, with 11 bases in between. Germline-derived CDR1 and CDR2 are ENHRY and SYGVKD. The CDR3 has 15 residues. CDR3 protein: CAISESRRYADTQYL. The CDR3 DNA follows: TGTGCCATCAGTGAGTCTAGGAGGTACGCAGATACGCAGTATTTG.

The rearrangement links TRBV20-1 to TRBJ1-1, with D possibly being TRBD1 (6 bases). This CDR3 region has 15 residues. V was clipped by 0 bases and J by 5 bases, with 16 bases between them. Germline CDR1 and CDR2: DFQATT and SNEGSKA (reference sequence). CDR3: CSARDSVRGDTEAFF. Here the CDR3 DNA reads TGCAGTGCTAGAGATTCAGTCAGGGGTGATACTGAAGCTTTCTTT.

The chain links TRBV5-6 to TRBJ2-1; D is possibly TRBD2 (6 bases). V gave up 1 base and J gave up 11 bases, with 10 bases separating them. This CDR3 comprises 12 residues. CDR1 SGHDT and CDR2 YYEEEE come from the germline V gene. The CDR3 loop is CASSLRREKQFF. Written as DNA, the CDR3 is TGTGCCAGCAGCTTGAGGAGGGAGAAGCAGTTCTTC. The entire variable domain, with the rest obtained from reference TRBV5-6 and TRBJ2-1, is as follows: DAGVTQSPTHLIKTRGQQVTLRCSPKSGHDTVSWYQQALGQGPQFIFQYYEEEERQRGNFPDRFSGHQFPNYSSELNVNALLLGDSALYLCASSLRREKQFFGPGTRLTVL.

This clonotype was recorded at least ten times. The genes are TRBV7-2 and TRBJ2-2, with D possibly matching TRBD2 (6 bases). CDR1 and CDR2 from the germline V gene are SGHTA and FQGNSA. V lost 3 bases to trimming and J lost 5 bases, with 16 bases between them. The CDR3 extends over 16 amino acids. CDR3 in DNA: TGTGCCAGCAGCTTGCGGGGCGGGATGTTGACCGGGGAGCTGTTTTTT. As protein: CASSLRGGMLTGELFF.

This clonotype was seen a handful of times. This rearrangement joins TRBV15 to TRBJ2-4, with a weak D call TRBD1 (6 bases). The CDR3 length is 16 residues. V was cut by 6 bases and J by 8 bases, with 23 bases left in between. From germline, CDR1 is LNHNV and CDR2 YYDKDF (reference sequence). This chain's CDR3 is CATSNSDSGLLDIQYF. DNA for the CDR3: TGTGCCACCAGTAACTCGGACAGTGGTCTATTAGACATTCAGTACTTC. Using reference TRBV15 and TRBJ2-4 for the parts outside the CDR3, the full variable domain is DAMVIQNPRYQVTQFGKPVTLSCSQTLNHNVMYWYQQKSSQAPKLLFHYYDKDFNNEADTPDNFQSRRPNTSFCFLDIRSPGLGDTAMYLCATSNSDSGLLDIQYFGAGTRLSVL.

The chain has TRBV12-3 or TRBV12-4 and TRBJ1-2, with D possibly being TRBD1 (5 bases). The V end was cut by 9 bases, the J end by 7 bases, with 15 bases between. The CDR3 is made up of 12 amino acids. CDR3 bases: TGTGCCAGTTCCCGGGGGAATCTTGGCTACACCTTC. It codes for CASSRGNLGYTF.

About this clonotype: One junction end disagrees with the germline gene, perhaps due to a read error. The genes are TRBV5-4 and TRBJ2-4, with 14 bases aligning to TRBD2. CDR3 length: 18 residues. The V gene's germline CDR1 is SGHNT and CDR2 YYREEE (reference sequence). The CDR3 coding sequence is TGTGCCAGCAGTCCCGGGACTAGCGGGAGAGGTACCAACAACATTCAGTACTTC. Its protein product is CASSPGTSGRGTNNIQYF.

The CDR3 DNA is TGTGCCAGCAGTTTGACTAGCACAGCCTACGAGCAGTACTTC. Protein sequence: CASSLTSTAYEQYF. The J gene is TRBJ2-7, the V gene TRBV27, with 7 bases identical to TRBD2. Germline loops: CDR1 MNHEY, CDR2 SMNVEV (reference sequence). V shed 3 bases and J 2 bases; nucleotides not matched to a gene: 4. The length of the CDR3 is 14 residues.

The chain has TRBV12-3 or TRBV12-4 and TRBJ2-1; D might be TRBD1 or TRBD2, each matching 5 bases. Trimming took 4 bases from V and 9 from J, leaving 19 bases between them. The CDR3 runs 15 residues. CDR3 in amino acids: CASSSPSARGTEQFF. Written as DNA, the CDR3 is TGTGCCAGCAGTTCCCCCTCGGCCCGGGGCACTGAGCAGTTCTTC.

The genes are TRBV25-1 and TRBJ2-2; 11 nucleotides match TRBD1. V lost 6 bases and J lost 6; bases outside the gene matches: 9. Germline CDR1 is MGHDK and CDR2 is SYGVNS. The CDR3 is 16 amino acids. CDR3 in DNA: TGTGCCAGCAGACAGCCCGGGACAGGGGGTTCCGGGGAGCTGTTTTTT. Amino acid sequence: CASRQPGTGGSGELFF. The full variable domain, rest sourced from reference TRBV25-1 and TRBJ2-2, is EADIYQTPRYLVIGTGKKITLECSQTMGHDKMYWYQQDPGMELHLIHYSYGVNSTEKGDLSSESTVSRIRTEHFPLTLESARPSHTSQYLCASRQPGTGGSGELFFGEGSRLTVL.

This clonotype was found a few times. The genes are TRBV19 and TRBJ2-1; 9 nucleotides match TRBD2. CDR1 and CDR2 (germline): LNHDA, SQIVND (reference sequence). The V gene end was trimmed by 8 bases and the J gene end by 8 bases; junction bases not matched to a gene: 7. The CDR3 is 13 residues long. Here the CDR3 reads CASLSGSGHEQFF. In nucleotides, the CDR3 is TGTGCCAGTCTTAGCGGGAGTGGGCATGAGCAGTTCTTC.

As to this clonotype: This may be a read error, as it is one base from a much larger clone. The chain recombines TRBV28 with TRBJ2-7; 9 nucleotides line up with TRBD2. Per the germline V gene, CDR1 is MDHEN and CDR2 is SYDVKM. CDR3 length equals 16 residues. The CDR3 coding sequence is TGTGCCAGCAGTTTGATTAGCGGGAGCGGCGCCTACGACCAGTACTTC. Its translation: CASSLISGSGAYDQYF.

This clonotype was counted only a few times. This chain connects TRBV7-2 to TRBJ2-1, with D possibly being TRBD2 (6 bases). Trimming took off 1 base at V and 0 bases at J, with 13 bases between the two ends. This CDR3 comprises 17 residues. Germline lookup yields CDR1 SGHTA and CDR2 FQGNSA. The chain's CDR3 is CASSLGRDLFSYNEQFF. DNA for the CDR3: TGTGCCAGCAGCTTAGGGCGGGATCTCTTCTCCTACAATGAGCAGTTCTTC.

V usage is TRBV29-1 and J usage is TRBJ1-1, with a weak D call TRBD1 (6 bases). The length of the CDR3 is 13 residues. CDR1 SQVTM and CDR2 ANQGSEA come from the germline V gene. V was pared by 7 bases and J by 1 base, with 13 bases between. The CDR3 spells CSGRGHPNTEAFF. The CDR3 DNA is TGCAGCGGACGGGGACATCCGAACACTGAAGCTTTCTTT.

This clonotype was counted between two and nine times. The V and J genes are TRBV7-2 and TRBJ2-2; maybe TRBD2 (5 bases). In germline, CDR1 is SGHTA, CDR2 FQGNSA. The V and J ends lost 4 bases and 1 base respectively, with 10 bases between them. This CDR3 is 15 amino acids long. CDR3 protein: CASSWRAGNTGELFF. The DNA of the CDR3 is TGTGCCAGCAGCTGGCGGGCGGGGAACACCGGGGAGCTGTTTTTT.

In this sample, this clonotype turned up a few times. The chain employs TRBV15 and TRBJ2-1; 8 bases are a match to TRBD2. Germline V lookup: CDR1 LNHNV, CDR2 YYDKDF (reference sequence). There are 16 residues in the CDR3. V lost 1 base and J lost 4; bases outside the gene matches: 6. CDR3 nucleotides: TGTGCCACCAGCAGAGGACCAGCGGGAGTGTACAATGAGCAGTTCTTC. Translation gives CATSRGPAGVYNEQFF.

This clonotype has only a few counts. The gene calls are TRBV7-9 and TRBJ2-7; perhaps TRBD2 as D (6 bases). The CDR3 is 16 amino acids. The germline V and J ends were trimmed by 4 bases and 2 bases, with 18 bases remaining between them. CDR1 is SEHNR, CDR2 FQNEAQ, per germline (reference sequence). CDR3 bases: TGTGCCAGCAGCTCCGGCCCCGGGACTGTTACCTACGAGCAGTACTTC. Protein product: CASSSGPGTVTYEQYF.

This clonotype has only a few counts. The chain links TRBV7-9 to TRBJ2-7; unclear D gene. V was pared by 1 base and J by 3 bases, with 10 bases between. CDR1 SEHNR and CDR2 FQNEAQ come from the germline V gene (reference sequence). The CDR3 sequence is 14 residues long. The CDR3 bases are TGTGCCAGCAGCTTAGTGGGTAGGTTCTACGAGCAGTACTTC. Residues: CASSLVGRFYEQYF.